These 22 T cell receptor beta chains share one sample of origin, sequenced in a study of blood T cell repertoires in COVID-19. Here immunoSEQ multiplex PCR was the method, and the copy in TCRdb shows in-frame clones only, minus some. The sample lists approximately 13,000 clones, about 83% occurring once. Sequencing was done on a sample of peripheral blood. All receptors derive from a woman aged 55-70 years with acute or convalescent COVID-19.

The chain couples TRBV4-1 to TRBJ2-6, with D maybe TRBD2 (6 bases). Germline CDR1 is MGHRA and CDR2 is YSYEKL. This CDR3 region has 17 residues. V was cut by 3 bases and J by 1 base, with 13 bases left in between. CDR3 nucleotide sequence: TGCGCCAGCAGCCAGGGGTTACTAGCTTCTGGGGCCAACGTCCTGACTTTC. Translating gives CASSQGLLASGANVLTF.

The chain is built from TRBV27 and TRBJ2-2; 8 bases agree with TRBD2. The J segment lost 3 bases and the V segment lost 3 bases, leaving 3 bases of the junction unmatched. This CDR3 is built from 15 residues. Germline V gene data show CDR1 as MNHEY and CDR2 as SMNVEV (reference sequence). CDR3 protein: CASSFSGTYTGELFF. The CDR3 DNA is TGTGCCAGCAGTTTTAGCGGGACCTACACCGGGGAGCTGTTTTTT.

V usage is TRBV2 and J usage is TRBJ2-7; D is uncertain. Per the germline V gene, CDR1 is SNHLY and CDR2 is FYNNEI. The CDR3 has 12 residues. Deletions cut 7 bases from V and 4 bases from J, with 11 bases between. The CDR3 protein is CASNDPGYEQYF. CDR3 DNA sequence: TGTGCCAGCAACGACCCAGGATACGAGCAGTACTTC.

The chain carries TRBV7-9 and TRBJ1-1; TRBD1 might be the D (5 bases). CDR1 SEHNR and CDR2 FQNEAQ come from the germline V gene (reference sequence). Trimming shortened V by 5 bases and J by 1 base, and 14 bases separated the two germline ends. The CDR3 has 15 amino acids. CDR3 in amino acids: CASSPRDSGNTEAFF. The CDR3 DNA follows: TGTGCCAGCAGCCCCCGGGACTCAGGGAACACTGAAGCTTTCTTT.

The rearrangement links TRBV5-4 to TRBJ2-2; the match to TRBD1 covers 8 bases. Germline V gene lookup returns CDR1 SGHNT and CDR2 YYREEE (reference sequence). Germline trimming cut 4 bases from V and 8 bases from J; bases unmatched to any gene: 4. The CDR3 consists of 13 residues. The CDR3 spells CASSPQGAGELFF. The CDR3 region has the DNA TGTGCCAGCAGCCCGCAGGGGGCTGGGGAGCTGTTTTTT.

V is TRBV5-1 and J is TRBJ1-1; possible D gene TRBD1, 6 bases. The V and J ends lost 4 bases and 4 bases respectively, with 14 bases between them. Germline V gene lookup returns CDR1 SGHRS and CDR2 YFSETQ. There are 14 residues in the CDR3. CDR3 loop: CASSPWGGGTEAFF. The CDR3 DNA is TGCGCCAGCAGCCCGTGGGGAGGGGGCACTGAAGCTTTCTTT.

The V call is TRBV5-1, the J call TRBJ2-1; 7 nucleotides align to TRBD2. Germline V lookup: CDR1 SGHRS, CDR2 YFSETQ. This CDR3 has 14 residues. Losses at the gene ends were 5 bases for V and 5 bases for J; bases not matched to a gene: 7. CDR3 nucleotides: TGCGCCAGCAGAAGGTTAGCGGGTAACAATGAGCAGTTCTTC. The encoded protein is CASRRLAGNNEQFF.

This chain joins TRBV5-4 and TRBJ2-5; possibly TRBD1 for D (7 bases). This CDR3 region has 14 residues. V was cut by 4 bases and J by 5 bases, with 15 bases left in between. Germline CDR1 and CDR2: SGHNT and YYREEE (reference sequence). The CDR3 sequence is CASSLGTAGETQYF. The CDR3 DNA is TGTGCCAGCAGCCTTGGGACAGCGGGTGAGACCCAGTACTTC.

CDR3 sequence: CASSPVLMESPLHF. The DNA of the CDR3 is TGTGCCAGCAGCCCGGTACTAATGGAGTCACCCCTCCACTTT. The chain has TRBV7-2 and TRBJ1-6; no firm D call. This CDR3 is built from 14 residues. In germline, CDR1 is SGHTA, CDR2 FQGNSA. Trimming took off 5 bases at V and 10 bases at J, with 15 bases between the two ends.

The chain recombines TRBV6-5 with TRBJ2-1; 8 bases are a match to TRBD1. Germline V gene data show CDR1 as MNHEY and CDR2 as SVGAGI. The ends lost 5 bases at V and 3 bases at J; junction bases unmatched: 3. CDR3 length: 14 amino acids. The CDR3 nucleotides are TGTGCCAGCAGTCAGACAGGGGTCTACAATGAGCAGTTCTTC. Translated, it gives CASSQTGVYNEQFF.

This rearrangement joins TRBV10-2 to TRBJ1-3; 7 nucleotides agree with TRBD1. The CDR3 spans 13 residues. V dropped 7 bases and J dropped 3; count of bases not matched to a gene: 3. Germline assignment: CDR1 WSHSY and CDR2 SAAADI. For the CDR3, the DNA is TGCGCCAGCACCTGGGACAGTGGAAACACCATATATTTT. Encoded protein: CASTWDSGNTIYF.

This clone appeared a single time. The chain has TRBV3-1 (or the pseudogene TRBV3-2) and TRBJ2-1; possible D gene TRBD1, 5 bases. CDR3 length: 12 residues. Germline CDR1 LGHDT, CDR2 YNNKEL (reference sequence). V lost 2 bases to trimming and J lost 8 bases, with 7 bases between them. The CDR3, as DNA: TGTGCCAGCAGCCAATTAGGGGATGAGCAGTTCTTC. It yields the protein CASSQLGDEQFF.

This clone was found once. The V call is TRBV2, the J call TRBJ2-1, with D perhaps matching TRBD1 (6 bases). This CDR3 region has 14 residues. Germline V CDR1 and CDR2: SNHLY, FYNNEI. The V and J ends lost 2 bases and 5 bases respectively, with 10 bases between them. CDR3 bases: TGTGCCAGCAGTGAATTGGGGGCCGACAATGAGCAGTTCTTC. The encoded protein is CASSELGADNEQFF.

This clone was seen a single time. The chain recombines TRBV7-9 with TRBJ1-2; 9 nucleotides agree with TRBD1. The length of the CDR3 is 16 residues. Germline assignment: CDR1 SEHNR and CDR2 FQNEAQ (reference sequence). The V gene end was trimmed by 7 bases and the J gene end by 3 bases; junction bases not matched to a gene: 12. CDR3: CASTPGQGSVDYGYTF. The CDR3 DNA reads as TGTGCCAGCACCCCGGGACAGGGTTCAGTTGACTATGGCTACACCTTC.

The chain uses TRBV24-1 and TRBJ1-4; possibly TRBD1 for D (6 bases). The CDR3 loop spans 15 amino acids. The V gene lost 4 bases and the J gene lost 0 bases, with 8 bases spanning the gap. CDR1 and CDR2 from the germline V gene are KGHDR and SFDVKD. The CDR3 region is CATSEAGATNEKLFF. The DNA of the CDR3 is TGTGCCACCAGTGAGGCAGGGGCAACTAATGAAAAACTGTTTTTT.

The J gene is TRBJ1-3, the V gene TRBV5-6, with D uncertain. CDR3 length: 12 residues. Germline V CDR1 and CDR2: SGHDT, YYEEEE. The germline V and J ends were trimmed by 4 bases and 4 bases, with 6 bases remaining between them. Here the CDR3 DNA reads TGTGCCAGCAGCGTCCTGGGAAACACCATATATTTT. It encodes CASSVLGNTIYF.

The CDR3 loop reads CASSLEGDTYGYTF. DNA of the CDR3: TGCGCCAGCAGCTTGGAGGGGGACACTTATGGCTACACCTTC. The V gene is TRBV5-1, the J gene TRBJ1-2; TRBD1 might be the D (6 bases). The CDR3 length is 14 residues. Trimming pared 0 bases from V and 5 bases from J, leaving 11 bases between. CDR1 SGHRS and CDR2 YFSETQ come from the germline V gene.

The chain is built from TRBV27 and TRBJ2-2; D ambiguous. Germline V gene sequence: CDR1 MNHEY, CDR2 SMNVEV (reference sequence). Trimming pared 8 bases from V and 6 bases from J, leaving 7 bases between. The CDR3 totals 11 residues. The CDR3 DNA reads as TGTGCCAGCCGGGTTTCCGGGGAGCTGTTTTTT. Protein product: CASRVSGELFF.

The gene calls are TRBV7-3 and TRBJ1-2, with a possible D match to TRBD1 (6 bases). The germline V and J ends were trimmed by 5 bases and 2 bases, with 12 bases remaining between them. Germline CDR1 SGHTA, CDR2 FQGTGA. There are 14 residues in the CDR3. CDR3: CASSPDSSNYGYTF. Here the CDR3 DNA reads TGTGCCAGCAGCCCGGACAGTTCCAACTATGGCTACACCTTC.

In DNA form, the CDR3 reads TGTGCCAGCAGCTTCCGGCAGGGGGACTACAATGAGCAGTTCTTC. Protein: CASSFRQGDYNEQFF. The J gene is TRBJ2-1, the V gene TRBV5-6, with 7 nucleotides matching TRBD1. V was clipped by 2 bases and J by 3 bases; unmatched bases: 5. Germline lookup yields CDR1 SGHDT and CDR2 YYEEEE. This CDR3 contains 15 residues. The variable domain in full, completed from reference TRBV5-6 and TRBJ2-1, reads DAGVTQSPTHLIKTRGQQVTLRCSPKSGHDTVSWYQQALGQGPQFIFQYYEEEERQRGNFPDRFSGHQFPNYSSELNVNALLLGDSALYLCASSFRQGDYNEQFFGPGTRLTVL.

The chain has TRBV28 and TRBJ2-5, with D perhaps matching TRBD2 (5 bases). The CDR3 runs 15 residues. CDR1 MDHEN and CDR2 SYDVKM come from the germline V gene. Trimming removed 5 bases from V and 3 bases from J, with 16 bases in between. The CDR3 coding sequence is TGTGCCAGCAGTCCCCGGGGAGTCGTAGAAGAGACCCAGTACTTC. It translates to CASSPRGVVEETQYF.

V usage is TRBV5-1 and J usage is TRBJ2-6, with 8 bases that match TRBD1. Trimming at V came to 5 bases and at J to 2 bases, leaving 3 bases not matched to a gene. This CDR3 spans 15 amino acids. Germline V gives CDR1 SGHRS, CDR2 YFSETQ. The CDR3 DNA reads TGCGCCAGCAGTGAGACAGGGGCTGGGGCCAACGTCCTGACTTTC. It codes for CASSETGAGANVLTF.